This T cell receptor (beta chain) was observed in a study of T cell repertoires in aging, cancer and after chemotherapy. Amplification of TCR beta used genomic DNA extracted from peripheral blood. The CDR3 covers 15 residues. Germline V gene lookup returns CDR1 MNHGY and CDR2 SVAAGI. Multiplex touch-down PCR with TRB-A/B primers amplified rearranged V-D-J TRB sequences. TCRdb re-derived calls from the multiplex PCR reads in MiXCR, one entry per CDR3 protein. The table shows 8,000 or so distinct CDR3 sequences, with roughly 30% occurring only once. This clonotype was recorded once. The junction and the germline gene differ at one end; a read error may be behind it.

The gene calls are TRBV6-9 and TRBJ1-3; D is unresolved. Sequencing used blood. The sequence was collected from a human donor in good health. CDR3 residues: CAISEAHPTGNTIYF. CDR3 coding DNA: TGTGCCATCAGTGAGGCCCACCCCACGGGAAACACCATATATTTT.